These 15 T cell receptor beta chains came from one sample sequenced in a study of T cells after yellow fever vaccination. TCRdb processed the 5' RACE reads anew with MiXCR; each CDR3 protein has one entry. The table lists about 630,000 distinct CDR3 sequences, around 12% of them singletons. Sequencing was performed on PBMCs, taken on the day of the yellow fever booster vaccination. These TCRs come from a man in his thirties or forties who received the YFV17D yellow fever vaccine.

J is TRBJ2-7 and V is TRBV27; D unresolved. Trimming removed 5 bases from V and 0 bases from J, with 20 bases in between. The CDR3 extends over 17 amino acids. Germline values: CDR1 MNHEY, CDR2 SMNVEV (reference sequence). CDR3 in amino acids: CASSPISLTTSSYEQYF. CDR3 nucleotide sequence: TGTGCCAGCAGTCCTATCTCCCTGACAACGAGCTCCTACGAGCAGTACTTC.

The chain recombines TRBV7-9 with TRBJ1-1, with D maybe TRBD1 (5 bases). Germline CDR1 and CDR2: SEHNR and FQNEAQ (reference sequence). Deletions cut 5 bases from V and 1 base from J, with 17 bases between. The CDR3 covers 16 residues. CDR3 residues: CASSTHAREGNTEAFF. The DNA of the CDR3 is TGTGCCAGCAGCACCCACGCCAGGGAGGGGAACACTGAAGCTTTCTTT.

The chain carries TRBV7-9 and TRBJ2-1, with D possibly matching TRBD2 (6 bases). Between the trimmed V and J ends, which lost 1 base and 5 bases, there was a span of 15 bases. This CDR3 has 16 amino acids. Germline V lookup: CDR1 SEHNR, CDR2 FQNEAQ (reference sequence). CDR3 in DNA: TGTGCCAGCAGCTTAGACGGGAGCAGTCAGAACAATGAGCAGTTCTTC. Its translation is CASSLDGSSQNNEQFF.

This clonotype has just a few counts. The rearrangement links TRBV7-8 to TRBJ2-7; D not resolved. The CDR3 runs 15 residues. CDR1 is SGHVS, CDR2 FQNEAQ, per germline. V gave up 0 bases and J gave up 0 bases, with 9 bases separating them. CDR3 residues: CASSLADPRSYEQYF. DNA for the CDR3: TGTGCCAGCAGCTTAGCCGACCCCCGCTCCTACGAGCAGTACTTC.

The chain is built from TRBV10-3 and TRBJ2-7, with 7 bases lining up with TRBD2. Germline loops: CDR1 ENHRY, CDR2 SYGVKD. The ends lost 4 bases at V and 3 bases at J; junction bases unmatched: 9. This CDR3 has 15 residues. The CDR3 DNA is TGTGCCATCAGTGGTTCTAGCGGAGTGGGCTACGAGCAGTACTTC. Its protein product is CAISGSSGVGYEQYF.

V is TRBV10-3 and J is TRBJ2-1; the match to TRBD2 covers 8 bases. The trim removed 5 bases at V and 0 bases at J, leaving 6 bases unmatched. CDR1 is ENHRY and CDR2 is SYGVKD in the germline V gene. This CDR3 is built from 16 residues. CDR3 sequence reads: CAISQNSGTSYNEQFF. The CDR3 DNA follows: TGTGCCATCAGTCAAAATAGCGGGACCTCCTACAATGAGCAGTTCTTC.

This clonotype was counted between two and nine times. The chain carries TRBV7-2 and TRBJ2-3; no clear D gene. The CDR3 is 13 residues long. V was cut by 3 bases and J by 0 bases, with 4 bases left in between. CDR1 and CDR2 (germline): SGHTA, FQGNSA. This chain's CDR3 is CASSFKSTDTQYF. CDR3 in DNA: TGTGCCAGCAGCTTCAAAAGCACAGATACGCAGTATTTT.

This clonotype appeared a few times. CDR3 nucleotide sequence: TGCAGTGCTAAAAGCGGGAGTTCTCCAAGCTCCTACAATGAGCAGTTCTTC. Protein sequence: CSAKSGSSPSSYNEQFF. The V gene is TRBV20-1, the J gene TRBJ2-1; the match to TRBD2 covers 8 bases. Germline V CDR1 and CDR2: DFQATT, SNEGSKA (reference sequence). This CDR3 is 17 amino acids long. V gave up 4 bases and J gave up 0 bases; unmatched junction bases: 11.

This clonotype has more than one count but fewer than ten. This rearrangement joins TRBV5-4 to TRBJ2-2; 11 nucleotides match TRBD2. The CDR3 is made up of 17 amino acids. Germline CDR1 reads SGHNT; CDR2 reads YYREEE (reference sequence). J gave up 4 bases and V 4 bases, and 9 bases lay outside the gene matches. DNA for the CDR3: TGTGCCAGCAGCCCCCAGCTAGCGGGAGGCCCCACCGGGGAGCTGTTTTTT. It yields the protein CASSPQLAGGPTGELFF.

This rearrangement joins TRBV27 to TRBJ2-1; D is possibly TRBD1 (5 bases). Trimming shortened V by 7 bases and J by 5 bases, and 18 bases separated the two germline ends. The germline V gene encodes CDR1 MNHEY and CDR2 SMNVEV (reference sequence). The CDR3 contains 15 residues. The CDR3 DNA follows: TGTGCCAGCACCTCATGGGGCCAAAGGGACAATGAGCAGTTCTTC. It translates to CASTSWGQRDNEQFF.

V gene TRBV3-1 combines with J gene TRBJ1-2; TRBD1 matches at 7 bases. Germline V gene lookup returns CDR1 LGHDT and CDR2 YNNKEL (reference sequence). This CDR3 spans 15 amino acids. Trimming removed 5 bases from V and 4 bases from J; junction bases left unmatched: 10. This chain's CDR3 is CASSETGLSGYGYTF. Written as DNA, the CDR3 is TGTGCCAGCAGCGAGACAGGGCTGAGCGGCTATGGCTACACCTTC.

For this clonotype: Germline is not matched at one junction end, which may reflect a read error. The chain couples TRBV20-1 to TRBJ2-4, with D maybe TRBD2 (5 bases). The germline V gene has CDR1 DFQATT and CDR2 SNEGSKA (reference sequence). The CDR3 is made up of 14 amino acids. CDR3 nucleotide sequence: TGCAGTGCTAGCTCTCGGCTAGCCAAAAACATTCAATACTTC. Translated: CSASSRLAKNIQYF.

As concerns this clonotype: A read error may explain this, as a much larger clone is one base away. This rearrangement joins TRBV5-4 to TRBJ2-3; 7 bases agree with TRBD2. The CDR3 is 15 amino acids. Germline assignment: CDR1 SGHNT and CDR2 YYREEE (reference sequence). The CDR3 bases are TGTGTCAGCAGCTTGCGGGAGACGAGCACAGATACGCAGTATTTT. Its protein is CVSSLRETSTDTQYF.

The V gene is TRBV3-1, the J gene TRBJ2-3; 11 positions agree with TRBD2. The CDR3 extends over 16 amino acids. V lost 10 bases and J lost 1; bases outside the gene matches: 10. CDR1 LGHDT and CDR2 YNNKEL come from the germline V gene (reference sequence). The CDR3: CATCQELAGGTDTQYF. CDR3 coding DNA: TGTGCCACCTGCCAAGAACTAGCGGGGGGCACAGATACGCAGTATTTT.

V usage is TRBV7-2 and J usage is TRBJ2-1; no clear D. Germline-derived CDR1 and CDR2 are SGHTA and FQGNSA. V gave up 4 bases and J gave up 6 bases, with 10 bases separating them. There are 13 residues in the CDR3. The DNA for the CDR3 is TGTGCCAGCAGCTCCCCGAGAGTCAATGAGCAGTTCTTC. This gives the protein CASSSPRVNEQFF.